The rows below give T cell receptor beta chains drawn from one sample of a study of memory CD4+ T cells and cytomegalovirus serostatus. The assay was immunoSEQ multiplex PCR, and TCRdb's table has in-frame clones only and misses some. This sample has approximately 40,000 clones, with just under 80% found just once. The sequencing sample was made of memory CD4+ T cells from blood. The receptors stem from an adult in good health and CMV-seronegative. Both conserved end residues are part of each CDR3. A D gene is named only where the DNA matches it firmly. Clone size is stated in some rows and not others, as once, few, many or a class when expanded.

size,J,V,D,DNA,CDR3
-,TRBJ2-5,TRBV30,TRBD1,TGTGCCTGGAGTCAGACGACAGGGCAAGAGACCCAGTACTTC,CAWSQTTGQETQYF
-,TRBJ1-2,TRBV5-4,TRBD1,TGTGCCAGCAGCCTGACAGGGGGCGGTGGCTACACCTTC,CASSLTGGGGYTF
-,TRBJ2-6,TRBV15,-,TGTGCCACCAGAACCTCTGGGTCCAACGTCCTGACTTTC,CATRTSGSNVLTF
-,TRBJ2-7,TRBV21-1,-,TGTGCCCCACAAGGGACATCCCTCTACGAGCAGTACTTC,CAPQGTSLYEQYF
-,TRBJ2-7,TRBV7-2,-,TGTGCCAGCAGCTTAGGCGGCGGCGGCACCTACGAGCAGTACTTC,CASSLGGGGTYEQYF
-,TRBJ1-2,TRBV21-1,-,TGTGCCAGCAGCAAAGAAAGCCGCCCTATCCAGCTCAGCCGCCGAAACTATGGCTACACCTTC,CASSKESRPIQLSRRNYGYTF
-,TRBJ1-1,TRBV5-1,-,TGCGCCAGCACCGGTAACACTGAAGCTTTCTTT,CASTGNTEAFF
-,TRBJ2-5,TRBV6-5,TRBD2,TGTGCCAGCAGTGGGACTATTCAAGAGACCCAGTACTTC,CASSGTIQETQYF
-,TRBJ2-7,TRBV11-2,-,TGTGCCAGCAGCCCCCTCGGGGAGTACGAGCAGTACTTC,CASSPLGEYEQYF
few,TRBJ2-5,TRBV5-1,-,TGCGCCAGCAGCTACATGGCAGGCACCCAAGAGACCCAGTACTTC,CASSYMAGTQETQYF
-,TRBJ2-3,TRBV14,-,TGTGCCAGCAGCCAAGGGCAGAGTTCTAGCACAGATACGCAGTATTTT,CASSQGQSSSTDTQYF
few,TRBJ2-2,TRBV5-4,TRBD1,TGTGCCAGCAGCTTGAGACAGGGCCCCACCGGGGAGCTGTTTTTT,CASSLRQGPTGELFF
-,TRBJ1-4,TRBV9,-,TGTGCCAGCAGCGCCAGGGTTGAAAAACTGTTTTTT,CASSARVEKLFF
once,TRBJ1-1,TRBV5-6,-,TGTGCCAGCAGCTTGGCCCTCGGACAGACGAACACTGAAGCTTTCTTT,CASSLALGQTNTEAFF
few,TRBJ2-3,TRBV11-2,TRBD2,TGTGCCAGCAGCCGGGGACTAGCGGAAGGAGATACGCAGTATTTT,CASSRGLAEGDTQYF
-,TRBJ2-5,TRBV6-6,-,TGTGCCAGCAGTAATACCGTTGGACAGCAAGAGACCCAGTACTTC,CASSNTVGQQETQYF
-,TRBJ2-3,TRBV9,-,TGTGCCAGCGCCCCAGGGCTCGTACATCTCTCGCAGTATTTT,CASAPGLVHLSQYF
once,TRBJ2-4,TRBV27,-,TGTGCCAGCAGTTCAAGCGCCGGTGGGGTAAACATTCAGTACTTC,CASSSSAGGVNIQYF
once,TRBJ1-1,TRBV5-4,-,TGTGCCAGCAGCTTTCGGGGCTTCACAAACACTGAAGCTTTCTTT,CASSFRGFTNTEAFF
once,TRBJ1-1,TRBV6-1,-,TGTGCCAGCAGTTTCTCCCGTGACACTGAAGCTTTCTTT,CASSFSRDTEAFF
-,TRBJ2-3,TRBV10-3,TRBD1,TGTGCCATCAGTGAGGGACAGGGGGCCGATACGCAGTATTTT,CAISEGQGADTQYF
few,TRBJ1-2,TRBV5-4,-,TGTGCCAGCAGCTCCCCAAATAACTATGGCTACACCTTC,CASSSPNNYGYTF
-,TRBJ1-2,TRBV5-1,-,TGCGCCAGCAGCTTGGGATGGGGTTCTAACTATGGCTACACCTTC,CASSLGWGSNYGYTF
-,TRBJ1-2,TRBV5-1,-,TGCGCCAGCAGCAGCAGGGTCGGGATGGGCTACACCTTC,CASSSRVGMGYTF
-,TRBJ1-1,TRBV10-2,-,TGCGCCAGCAGTGAGTGGTTAAACACTGAAGCTTTCTTT,CASSEWLNTEAFF
-,TRBJ1-2,TRBV5-1,-,TGCGCCAGCAGCTTGGAGGGCAGCCCCTATGGCTACACCTTC,CASSLEGSPYGYTF
few,TRBJ2-4,TRBV11-2,-,TGTGCCAGCAGCGAGACCTTAAACATTCAGTACTTC,CASSETLNIQYF